This T cell receptor (beta chain) was identified during a study of T cells in localized non-small cell lung cancer. Data came from immunoSEQ multiplex PCR; TCRdb stores just in-frame clones and leaves some out. The sample consists of some 22,000 clones, more than 65% of them appearing once. A word on this clone: What it recognizes is unknown.

This CDR3 comprises 14 residues. With 6 bases clipped from V and 5 bases from J, the junction kept 7 bases outside the gene matches. In germline, CDR1 is KGHSH, CDR2 LQKENI. Study results and limitations: Sequencing covered just one tumor region, so heterogeneity cannot be ruled out. There were a median roughly 54 of the top 100 tumor clones appearing in adjacent lung. Prolonged overall survival went with higher T cell density in the blood. T cell clonality was highest in uninvolved adjacent lung, above tumor.

Sequencing was performed on PBMCs, taken before any cancer treatment. This sequence joins TRBV18 and TRBJ2-7; the match to TRBD1 covers 10 bases. This clonotype was obtained from a man between 40 and 70 years old with stage II lung adenocarcinoma. The CDR3 protein is CASSRGTGEDEQYF. CDR3 coding DNA: TGTGCCAGCTCCCGTGGGACAGGGGAAGACGAGCAGTACTTC.